These T cell receptor beta chains were read from a single sample in a study of CXCR3-negative and CXCR3-positive naive CD8 T cells. TCRdb reworked the 5' RACE reads into one entry per CDR3 protein, no DNA. The sample includes around 50,000 distinct CDR3 sequences. The sample consisted of naive CXCR3- CD8+ T cells from blood. These receptors all stem from a human donor in good health. Some clones in this sample may be carry-over from other donors' samples. Each CDR3 is given with its conserved first and last residue. Fields, in order: V gene, J gene, clone size, CDR3 protein. Only part of the rows carry a size: once, few, many, or a class if the clone is expanded.

v_call: TRBV28
j_call: TRBJ2-7
clone_size: NA
cdr3_aa: CASRSGTTTYEQYF

v_call: TRBV25-1
j_call: TRBJ2-2
clone_size: NA
cdr3_aa: CASSRAGSGELFF

v_call: TRBV20-1
j_call: TRBJ2-1
clone_size: NA
cdr3_aa: CSARDLASGSISSYNEQFF

v_call: TRBV12-3/TRBV12-4
j_call: TRBJ2-6
clone_size: NA
cdr3_aa: CASSAHSGANVLTF

v_call: TRBV28
j_call: TRBJ2-7
clone_size: NA
cdr3_aa: CASSPYDRAYSYEQYF

v_call: TRBV12-3/TRBV12-4
j_call: TRBJ2-7
clone_size: NA
cdr3_aa: CASSFQSSYEQYF

v_call: TRBV4-3
j_call: TRBJ1-6
clone_size: NA
cdr3_aa: CASAAGVGGNHSPLHF

v_call: TRBV7-2
j_call: TRBJ2-6
clone_size: NA
cdr3_aa: CASSPHLTGGYVSASGANVLTF

v_call: TRBV20-1
j_call: TRBJ1-1
clone_size: NA
cdr3_aa: CSALSGNTEAFF

v_call: TRBV20-1
j_call: TRBJ2-3
clone_size: medium-sized
cdr3_aa: CSARHSSGSHPTDTQYF

v_call: TRBV3-1
j_call: TRBJ2-3
clone_size: NA
cdr3_aa: CASKGRGLPDTQYF

v_call: TRBV5-1
j_call: TRBJ1-1
clone_size: NA
cdr3_aa: CASSLDWTDNTEAFF

v_call: TRBV7-2
j_call: TRBJ2-7
clone_size: NA
cdr3_aa: CASSLEGTPYEQYF

v_call: TRBV29-1
j_call: TRBJ2-3
clone_size: NA
cdr3_aa: CSMTGTSGFTDTQYF

v_call: TRBV25-1
j_call: TRBJ2-5
clone_size: NA
cdr3_aa: CASSARGAQYF

v_call: TRBV6-6
j_call: TRBJ2-7
clone_size: NA
cdr3_aa: CASSGLAGGPSYEQYF

v_call: TRBV6-2/TRBV6-3
j_call: TRBJ1-3
clone_size: NA
cdr3_aa: CASSYFGTGMGNTIYF

v_call: TRBV5-1
j_call: TRBJ1-1
clone_size: NA
cdr3_aa: CASSLGGGFVTEAFF

v_call: TRBV4-3
j_call: TRBJ2-1
clone_size: NA
cdr3_aa: CASSQGQGSYNEQFF

v_call: TRBV4-3
j_call: TRBJ1-5
clone_size: NA
cdr3_aa: CASSQYRGSNQPQHF

v_call: TRBV5-1
j_call: TRBJ2-3
clone_size: NA
cdr3_aa: CASSLGTALGTDTQYF

v_call: TRBV7-8
j_call: TRBJ2-1
clone_size: NA
cdr3_aa: CASSLGGATYNEQFF

v_call: TRBV20-1
j_call: TRBJ2-7
clone_size: NA
cdr3_aa: CSARDLGGGFPYEQYF

v_call: TRBV14
j_call: TRBJ1-2
clone_size: NA
cdr3_aa: CASSQTNNYGYTF

v_call: TRBV2
j_call: TRBJ1-2
clone_size: NA
cdr3_aa: CASSLGGPLSYGYTF

v_call: TRBV27
j_call: TRBJ1-1
clone_size: NA
cdr3_aa: CASSLSNTHTEAFF

v_call: TRBV6-8
j_call: TRBJ2-3
clone_size: NA
cdr3_aa: CASSYPDRRGTDTQYF

v_call: TRBV29-1
j_call: TRBJ2-7
clone_size: NA
cdr3_aa: CSVEKTSLSYEQYF

v_call: TRBV7-9
j_call: TRBJ2-7
clone_size: NA
cdr3_aa: CASSLGPGGTESYEQYF

v_call: TRBV5-5
j_call: TRBJ2-2
clone_size: NA
cdr3_aa: CASSLGYTGELFF

v_call: TRBV7-9
j_call: TRBJ2-5
clone_size: NA
cdr3_aa: CASSSEIRQETQHF

v_call: TRBV28
j_call: TRBJ2-7
clone_size: NA
cdr3_aa: CASSLSMGQASYEQYF

v_call: TRBV4-1
j_call: TRBJ2-7
clone_size: NA
cdr3_aa: CASSQDLFSSSYEQYF

v_call: TRBV28
j_call: TRBJ1-5
clone_size: NA
cdr3_aa: CASSSAYRGLSNQPQHF

v_call: TRBV20-1
j_call: TRBJ2-1
clone_size: NA
cdr3_aa: CSARVATANEQFF

v_call: TRBV29-1
j_call: TRBJ2-7
clone_size: NA
cdr3_aa: CSVELTGQSPSYEQYF

v_call: TRBV7-8
j_call: TRBJ2-2
clone_size: NA
cdr3_aa: CASSYSAGGYTGELFF

v_call: TRBV7-7
j_call: TRBJ2-2
clone_size: NA
cdr3_aa: CASSSGQNTGELFF

v_call: TRBV14
j_call: TRBJ2-5
clone_size: NA
cdr3_aa: CASSLREPSGGPYQETQYF

v_call: TRBV11-1
j_call: TRBJ2-7
clone_size: NA
cdr3_aa: CASSWGSEQYF

v_call: TRBV14
j_call: TRBJ1-6
clone_size: NA
cdr3_aa: CASSLGTHSSYNSPLHF

v_call: TRBV2
j_call: TRBJ2-3
clone_size: NA
cdr3_aa: CAGRPRTGFKYF

v_call: TRBV7-9
j_call: TRBJ2-3
clone_size: NA
cdr3_aa: CASSLDATWDRSTDTQYF

v_call: TRBV12-3/TRBV12-4
j_call: TRBJ2-2
clone_size: NA
cdr3_aa: CASSLEDQDRVSTGELFF

v_call: TRBV19
j_call: TRBJ2-3
clone_size: NA
cdr3_aa: CASTNYLGDTQYF

v_call: TRBV28
j_call: TRBJ1-6
clone_size: NA
cdr3_aa: CASSLTQGNNSPLHF

v_call: TRBV20-1
j_call: TRBJ2-7
clone_size: NA
cdr3_aa: CSASTLTSGDHEQYF

v_call: TRBV20-1
j_call: TRBJ2-1
clone_size: NA
cdr3_aa: CSARDRASWEQFF